This entry describes one T cell receptor beta chain. The data were taken from a study of cytomegalovirus exposure and HLA in healthy donors. Donors in the study were healthy people who gave bone marrow. The CDR3 totals 14 residues. Trimming removed 5 bases at V and 1 base at J, with 15 bases between. Germline assignment: CDR1 GTSNPN and CDR2 SVGIG (reference sequence). PCR amplification relied on 60 Vbeta primers (plus 13 Jbeta primers). Data came from immunoSEQ multiplex PCR; TCRdb stores just in-frame clones and leaves some out. The repertoire holds some 76,000 clones, more than 55% seen once, with 4.9% in the top ten.

Input material: PBMCs. The V gene is TRBV30, the J gene TRBJ2-7; tentatively, D is TRBD2 (6 bases). The TCR originated in a man aged 55 to 70 in good health and CMV-seropositive. As DNA, the CDR3 is TGTGCCTGGGATCCGGGGGATAGATCCTACGAGCAGTACTTC. It encodes CAWDPGDRSYEQYF.